This T cell receptor (beta chain) was observed in a study of blood T cell repertoires in COVID-19 (TCRdb year 2020). Some background on the complete study: The collaborator samples originated in the United States, Italy and Spain and spanned the acute and convalescent phases of COVID-19. The material from the prospective study consisted of cDNA or gDNA derived from T cells, B-cell-depleted T cells, or PBMCs. The dataset comprised deeply sampled blood TCRbeta repertoires from subjects exposed to, actively infected with, or recovered from COVID-19. A freely available public database, intended as a resource for researchers studying the immune response to SARS-CoV-2, is where the repertoires were released. Samples were obtained from the ongoing ImmuneRACE study (first 160 participants) and from 1,254 subjects provided by 6 global collaborators. The sample metadata nearly always contained a de-identified subject ID, COVID-19 status, age in years and sex. Where available, HLA class I and class II types were taken from metadata supplied by the sample provider and were not determined by assay-based typing.

TCRbeta CDR3 regions were amplified from genomic DNA by means of the immunoSEQ Assay, a bias-controlled multiplex PCR. In the paper's pipeline: Within the assay, amplification of reference gene primers was used to estimate how many nucleated cells each sample contained. To quantify the absolute abundance of each unique TCRbeta CDR3 rearrangement, sequence reads were collapsed and filtered. For each sample, productive Simpson clonality was calculated by taking the square root of Simpson's diversity index across productive rearrangements. The immuneACCESS repertoire file appears here via TCRdb, limited to in-frame rearrangements. These files lack a portion of the clones; in checked studies, under half of the deficit traces to unresolved V genes, and the cause of the others is not known. The V and J calls and clone size come from that table; D and trimming were worked out from the DNA. The sample table shows around 420,000 clones, and approximately 88% are seen once. More than 2% of the sample rests with the top ten.

Summary of the overall study and its limitations: How much clinical and demographic metadata was included differed by source and by participant, and the metadata was provided uncurated.

As to this clone: Its antigen specificity is not known. Within one base of it there is no much larger clone, and no base qualities were kept.

Participants in the prospective study were enrolled through a virtual design, were aged about 18 to 100 years, and lived in approximately 24 United States geographic areas. In the prospective study, participants were assigned to cohorts based on the clinical history participants reported in a screening survey and a study questionnaire. Mobile phlebotomists in the prospective study collected whole blood, serum and a nasopharyngeal or oropharyngeal swab from every participant. Over a roughly two-month period, participants in the prospective study had the option of providing additional blood draws and questionnaires. Prospective study blood samples were shipped either frozen or at room temperature before DNA extraction. Sequenced: PBMCs or T cells enriched from blood (not recorded which). This clonotype was sampled from a woman between 40 and 50 years old with acute COVID-19.

Here is the DNA: TGTGCCAGCAGTGCGGGACCTCGACCGTACTTC. Its coded protein is CASSAGPRPYF. The V gene is TRBV12-3 or TRBV12-4 and the J gene is TRBJ2-4; TRBD2 might be the D gene, on 6 matching bases. The CDR3 starts with the cysteine, ends with the phenylalanine, and has 11 residues. Only the CDR3 DNA is retained, 33 bases long and in frame from the first base. V is pared back by 5 bases and J by 15 bases, with 14 bases lying between the germline termini.